This paragraph covers one TCR beta chain sequence. Its antigen remains undetermined. Qualities for individual bases were not recorded, and no much larger clone is one base off. Via the germline V gene, CDR1 is MDHEN and CDR2 SYDVKM. The CDR3, cysteine through phenylalanine, is 15 amino acids long. Only the CDR3 portion is preserved as DNA: 45 bases, with reading frame beginning at the first base. Trimming removed 6 bases from V and 4 bases from J; the gene matches leave 7 bases unexplained. This specimen comes from a study of cytomegalovirus exposure and HLA in healthy donors (dated by TCRdb to about 2017). Notes on the research overall: According to an earlier analysis of 450 to 650 of the donors, 200 million or so T cells yielded 117 million unique TCR beta sequences and 276 Gb of sequence data. Roughly 300 gigabases of sequencing data and tens of millions of unique TCR sequences made up an early release that covered approximately 650 HLA-typed donors. Of the roughly 400 genotyped donors, 65% to 90% fell in the genetic ancestry cluster associated with self-reported Caucasian donors. The study aimed to test whether signatures of past pathogen exposure could be identified by cataloging public T cell receptors. Using immunosequencing, the study profiled T cell repertoires from about 610 subjects and related those repertoires to cytomegalovirus serostatus. A separate validation cohort of roughly 120 different subjects was used in addition to the roughly 670-subject first cohort. The study combined high-throughput TCR immunosequencing, statistical association of individual TCRs with disease status, and machine learning to predict cytomegalovirus infection status. A later analysis re-examined previously published TCR beta repertoires from about 670 donors and added high-resolution HLA genotyping to investigate patterns of TCR occurrence. In the later analysis, no new phenotypic data were used to find candidate immune exposures; instead, reliance was placed on TCR beta sequences and their occurrence across donors. In an earlier analysis of 587 of the donors, high-throughput TCR beta sequencing was used to judge whether each TCR beta V gene segment behaved as functional or pseudogenic. Alongside the repertoire data, information on donor age, sex, ethnicity and CMV serostatus was compiled. In a later genetic analysis, genome-wide SNP genotypes for about three fifths of the roughly 670 donors were used, and that subset was treated as a discovery cohort. Every repertoire in the discovery cohort had been generated on one and the same sequencing platform. Both class I and class II loci were covered by HLA typing, at four-digit resolution. Typing coverage varied by locus: 629-630 donors for A, B, C, DRB1 and DQB1; around 560 for DQA1; about 590 for DPA1; fewer than 480 for DPB1. A handful of DR-DQ haplotypes were handled as single units for association and clustering because linkage in the cohort was strong. Among some 400 genotyped donors of the cohort, an average of about 220,000 unique TCR beta nucleotide sequences was sequenced per donor, of which approximately 19% were non-productive. Points the paper makes about the study in general: In an earlier analysis of approximately 600 of the donors, most TCR beta V segments were observed in productive rearrangements about 87% or about 30% of the time, broadly matching IMGT annotations. A later genetic analysis reported fewer N-insertions in productive TCRs among donors in an Asian-associated ancestry cluster than the approximately 700-donor mean. In vitro tests confirmed that a few of the cytomegalovirus-associated TCR beta chains recognize cytomegalovirus antigens. Compared with equally common non-associated chains, HLA-associated TCR beta chains in a later analysis were more clonally expanded and had lower generation probabilities. The study listed approximately 150 TCR beta chains as associated with cytomegalovirus. Sequencing depth was assumed to be roughly uniform across donors in the presence/absence analyses, though that assumption may not hold. In both the original and validation cohorts, the classifier was reported to diagnose cytomegalovirus status with high specificity and sensitivity. CMV serostatus was the only immune exposure information available for the cohort. It was suggested by the authors that the approach could potentially be generalized to other disease states and immunological phenotypes. HLA typing was unavailable for some donors at each locus, so association tests used only the typed subset. Linkage disequilibrium might explain the correlated functional status among segregating V segments, but an unknown experimental factor could not be excluded. In a later analysis, TCR association rates were found to vary across HLA loci, with the most associated TCRs seen for DRB1 alleles and the fewest for HLA-C alleles. A later analysis found that most CMV-associated TCR beta chains appeared HLA-restricted, with HLA associations seemingly driven largely by CMV exposure. In a later analysis, around 15,000 TCR beta sequences were associated with specific HLA alleles at a false discovery rate of 0.05. A group of highly shared sequence variants was considered likely to be a technical artifact of the sequencing pipeline. The earlier analysis of approximately 560 of the donors excluded 15 to 20 rarely observed V segments, including chromosome 9 orphons, because counts were too low. V-gene and J-gene trimming of TCR beta chains was associated with a missense DCLRE1C variant in a later genetic analysis, and the association was replicated in an independent cohort. Some IMGT-functional V segments, including TRBV6-2 and TRBV6-3, could not be told apart with the 87-base-pair reads, so those segments were excluded. A further reported finding was that TCR beta sequences accurately predicted the HLA-A and HLA-B alleles for most subjects in the first cohort. This cohort had only TCR beta chains sequenced, and the lack of alpha or paired-chain data limited which features could be detected. Several of the top co-occurrence clusters appeared to be linked to parvovirus B19, influenza, CMV and Epstein-Barr virus, according to a later analysis. Strong co-occurrence of HLA alleles, especially DR and DQ, made assigning TCR associations to individual alleles difficult. Most TCR sequences were observed very rarely across donors, whereas some public TCRs were present in many individuals.

The cohort was made up of under 800 healthy bone marrow donors. At the time of sampling, all cohort members were nominally healthy, though unrecorded immune exposures were likely present. The donor was CMV seropositive and was included in the group of approximately 300 seropositive cohort members. Each donor provided a peripheral blood sample, and peripheral blood mononuclear cells were used for TCR beta sequencing. The Qiagen DNeasy Blood Extraction Kit was used to extract genomic DNA from the blood cell samples. The library came from the immunoSEQ multiplex PCR assay. For the multiplex PCR, a mixture combining 60 forward primers for TCR Vbeta segments and 13 reverse primers for TCR Jbeta segments was used. Amplification of the CDR3 region of rearranged TCR beta genes was performed with a multiplex PCR assay on genomic DNA. Amplified TCR beta libraries were sequenced as 87-base-pair reads on the Illumina HiSeq System. Per the original workflow: In a later analysis, tens of millions of unique TCR beta chains were counted across the approximately 640 repertoires, and roughly 11 million of these chains were shared by at least two donors. Raw reads were error-corrected and collapsed into unique sequences by a nearest-neighbor algorithm in which closely related sequences were merged to remove PCR and sequencing errors. V, D and J gene segments were assigned by aligning CDR3 sequences to IMGT reference sequences. For a sequence to be retained, a match of at least six nucleotides was required to both a V gene segment and a J gene segment. A rearrangement was called productive if the CDR3 had no stop codons and remained in frame with V and J, and every other rearrangement was called non-productive. CDR3 was defined according to IMGT convention as the region running from the second conserved V-encoded cysteine to the conserved J-encoded phenylalanine. In an earlier analysis of 550 to 650 of the donors, sequences lacking an unambiguous match to a single V gene segment were excluded. In an earlier analysis of a few hundred of the donors, V segments were called functional above 56.7% productive rearrangements and were called segregating when the between-donor standard deviation exceeded 5%. A statistical classification framework was developed to diagnose cytomegalovirus status using the catalog of TCR beta chain sequences. In a later analysis, TCR nucleotide sequences were compared against IMGT/GENE-DB human TR gene sequences so that V and J genes could be assigned. Using the TCRdist pipeline, a later analysis assigned CDR3 sequences along with most-parsimonious VDJ recombination scenarios. In a later analysis, each TCR beta chain was defined by its CDR3 amino acid sequence together with its V-gene family, and reads without a unique V-gene family were excluded. A later analysis removed 592 highly shared, low-generation-probability nucleotide sequences to deal with suspected cross-contamination and a sequencing artifact. In a later analysis, a clonal expansion index for each public chain was calculated from normalized within-repertoire ranks of inferred template counts. In a later analysis, generation probabilities were computed with a VDJ recombination model fitted to out-of-frame rearrangements, and the resulting probabilities were checked against IGoR. A later analysis scored TCR-TCR, TCR-HLA and TCR-CMV co-occurrence with hypergeometric tests, applying a repertoire-size bias correction to TCR pairs. False discovery rates were estimated in a later analysis by permuting HLA or CMV assignments 20 times. A later analysis grouped co-occurring TCRs with DBSCAN, adding TCRdist sequence similarity when clustering within HLA-allele-positive subsets. Co-occurrence clustering excluded repertoires with fewer than 30,000 or more than 120,000 public chains, plus five with anomalous nucleotide sharing. The table comes from immuneACCESS by way of TCRdb, which keeps in-frame sequences with V and J called. Part of the clones is missing from these tables; in studies checked, under half for an unresolved V gene and the rest for unknown reasons. That table gives V, J and clone size, and the DNA gave D and trimming. The sample records 60,000 to 85,000 clones, about 79% of which are singletons. Approximately 17% of the sample rests with the top ten.

The rearrangement joined TRBV28 to TRBJ1-1, with 11 middle bases fitting TRBD1. The receptor's source is a man between 65 and 80 years old in good health and CMV-seropositive. Sequenced input: PBMCs. The CDR3 corresponds to CASSLDRGRITEAFF. Read as DNA, the sequence is TGTGCCAGCAGCTTGGACAGGGGGCGGATCACTGAAGCTTTCTTT.